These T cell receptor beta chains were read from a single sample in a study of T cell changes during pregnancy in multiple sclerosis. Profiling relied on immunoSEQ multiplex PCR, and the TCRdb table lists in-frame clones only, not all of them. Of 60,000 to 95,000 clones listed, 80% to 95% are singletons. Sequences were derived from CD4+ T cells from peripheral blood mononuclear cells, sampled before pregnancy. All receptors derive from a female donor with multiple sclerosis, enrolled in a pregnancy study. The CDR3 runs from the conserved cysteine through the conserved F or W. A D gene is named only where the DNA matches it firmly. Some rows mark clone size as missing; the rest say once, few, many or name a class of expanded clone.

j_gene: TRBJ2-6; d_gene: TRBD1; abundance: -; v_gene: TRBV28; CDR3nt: TGTGCCAGCAGTTTATTTCGGGACAGCTCTGGGGCCAACGTCCTGACTTTC; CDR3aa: CASSLFRDSSGANVLTF
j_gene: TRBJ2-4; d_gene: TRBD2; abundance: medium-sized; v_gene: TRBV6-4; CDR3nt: TGTGCCAGCAGTGACTCGCTAGCGGGGGGCGGAGTGGACATTCAGTACTTC; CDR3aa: CASSDSLAGGGVDIQYF
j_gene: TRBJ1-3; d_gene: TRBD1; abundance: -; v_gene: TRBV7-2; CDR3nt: TGTGCCAGCAGCTTGGCGGGACAGGGGGTTTCTGGAAACACCATATATTTT; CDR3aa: CASSLAGQGVSGNTIYF
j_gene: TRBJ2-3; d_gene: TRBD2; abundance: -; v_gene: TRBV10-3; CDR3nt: TGTGCCATCAGTGAGTCGGCTAGCGGGAGCACAGATACGCAGTATTTT; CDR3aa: CAISESASGSTDTQYF
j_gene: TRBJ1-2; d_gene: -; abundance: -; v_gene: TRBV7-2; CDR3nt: TGTGCCAGCAGCCCAACGACACAGGACCTGTATGGCTACACCTTC; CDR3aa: CASSPTTQDLYGYTF
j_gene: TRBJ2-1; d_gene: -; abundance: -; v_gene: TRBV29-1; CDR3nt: TGCAGCGTGGCCTCCCTCGCGGTCCCTCGGGGCAATGAGCAGTTCTTC; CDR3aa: CSVASLAVPRGNEQFF
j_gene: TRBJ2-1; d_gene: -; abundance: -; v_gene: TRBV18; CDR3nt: TGTGCCAGCTCGTACAGGGCACCCCTAGACAATGAGCAGTTCTTC; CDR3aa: CASSYRAPLDNEQFF
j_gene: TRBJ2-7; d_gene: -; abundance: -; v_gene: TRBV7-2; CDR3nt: TGTGCCAGCAGCTTAGCGCAGGTATCGGACGGGGGTTCCTACGAGCAGTACTTC; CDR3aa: CASSLAQVSDGGSYEQYF
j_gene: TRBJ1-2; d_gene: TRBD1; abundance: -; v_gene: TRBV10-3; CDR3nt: TGTGCCATCAGTCCCCAGGGGGAGAACTATGGCTACACCTTC; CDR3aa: CAISPQGENYGYTF
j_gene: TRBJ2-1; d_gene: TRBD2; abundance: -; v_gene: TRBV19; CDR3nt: TGTGCCAGTAGTGGAGTAAGGACTAGCGCGACCAATGAGCAGTTCTTC; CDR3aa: CASSGVRTSATNEQFF
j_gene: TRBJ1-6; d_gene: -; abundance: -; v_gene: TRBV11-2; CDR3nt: TGTGCCAGCAGCTTGGGCTCCAACAGGGTTTCACCCCTCCACTTT; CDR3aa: CASSLGSNRVSPLHF